This T cell receptor (beta chain) was documented in a study of T cell changes during pregnancy in multiple sclerosis. The CDR3 length is 16 residues. Germline V lookup: CDR1 MNHNY, CDR2 SVGAGI (reference sequence). V lost 4 bases to trimming and J lost 2 bases; unmatched junction nucleotides: 11. Profiling relied on immunoSEQ multiplex PCR, and the TCRdb table lists in-frame clones only, not all of them. The table shows tens of thousands of clones, with around 91% occurring only once. The sequence derives from a female donor in good health, enrolled as a control in a pregnancy study. The chain carries TRBV6-6 and TRBJ2-7, with 7 positions matching TRBD1. Sequences were derived from peripheral blood, sampled in the third trimester of pregnancy. As DNA, the CDR3 is TGTGCCAGCAGTTCTCAAGACAGGGCCCCCCCCTACGAGCAGTACTTC. Protein sequence: CASSSQDRAPPYEQYF.